This T cell receptor beta chain comes out of a study of monozygotic twins with inflammatory bowel disease. Whole blood without T cell sorting served as the source of isolated total RNA. CDR3 length: 14 amino acids. Germline assignment: CDR1 SQVTM and CDR2 ANQGSEA. The input for each TCR library was 3,000 to 3,500 ng of total RNA. From the 5' RACE reads, TCRdb lists one entry per CDR3 protein and no DNA. The table gives some 300,000 distinct CDR3 sequences; the top ten clones make up roughly 5.8% of it. The V call is TRBV29-1, the J call TRBJ2-7. Specimen: blood. The TCR was taken from a human donor with ulcerative colitis or Crohn's disease, or a healthy co-twin of an affected twin (not recorded which). The CDR3 is CSVPLYPATYEQYF.